This TCR beta chain is drawn from a study of shared clonotypes between healthy human individuals. Trimming removed 0 bases from V and 0 bases from J; junction bases left unmatched: 11. The CDR3 loop spans 19 amino acids. Germline V lookup: CDR1 MNHNS, CDR2 SASEGT. The table came from immunoSEQ multiplex PCR; TCRdb's copy has only in-frame clones and leaves some out. The sample consists of fewer than 2.5 million clones, 80% to 95% of them appearing once. Sequences were obtained from naive CD4+ T cells from PBMCs. The subset is: CD45RA+ positively selected. The TCR was taken from a young man in good health. Some clones in this sample may be carry-over from other donors' samples. The J gene is TRBJ2-4, the V gene TRBV6-1, with 7 bases lining up with TRBD1. CDR3 DNA sequence: TGTGCCAGCAGTGAAGCGAGGGTAAGGGACAGACTAGCCAAAAACATTCAGTACTTC. As protein: CASSEARVRDRLAKNIQYF.